One and the same sample provided the 9 T cell receptor beta chains below, sequenced in a study of blood T cells in healthy people across ages. A sample-barcoded 5' primer and a J-beta primer mix were used in a second PCR of roughly 7 to 11 cycles. Each CDR3 protein is one row after TCRdb ran MiXCR on the 5' RACE reads. Here the sample spans around 650,000 distinct CDR3 sequences, over 40% being singletons. Sequencing was done on a sample of blood. These receptors originate from a man aged 80 or over in good health.

This clonotype has just a few counts. The rearrangement links TRBV7-2 to TRBJ2-7; D is unclear. In germline, CDR1 is SGHTA, CDR2 FQGNSA. The CDR3 spans 12 residues. Trimming took 5 bases from V and 5 from J, leaving 10 bases between them. DNA of the CDR3: TGTGCCAGCAGCCTACAGTTAGACGAGCAGTACTTC. Residues: CASSLQLDEQYF.

The table lists this clonotype with a few counts. CDR3 in amino acids: CASSLGMGWTEAFF. In DNA, the CDR3 is TGTGCCAGCAGCTTAGGTATGGGTTGGACTGAAGCTTTCTTT. The rearrangement links TRBV13 to TRBJ1-1; no firm D call. Between the trimmed V and J ends, which lost 0 bases and 5 bases, there was a span of 10 bases. Germline V gene lookup returns CDR1 PRHDT and CDR2 FYEKMQ (reference sequence). The CDR3 is made up of 14 amino acids.

The CDR3: CASSLEAGQSNTGELFF. CDR3 nucleotides: TGCGCCAGCAGCTTGGAGGCGGGACAATCGAACACCGGGGAGCTGTTTTTT. The chain combines TRBV5-1 with TRBJ2-2; TRBD1 or TRBD2 may be the D gene (6 bases each). The V gene lost 0 bases and the J gene lost 0 bases, with 12 bases spanning the gap. This CDR3 region has 17 residues. Germline V gene data show CDR1 as SGHRS and CDR2 as YFSETQ.

This chain uses TRBV7-2 with TRBJ1-4; perhaps TRBD1 as D (6 bases). Trimming removed 3 bases from V and 3 bases from J, with 8 bases in between. Germline V gene lookup returns CDR1 SGHTA and CDR2 FQGNSA. This CDR3 has 14 amino acids. Here the CDR3 reads CASSFDRSNEKLFF. For the CDR3, the DNA is TGTGCCAGCAGCTTCGACAGGTCTAATGAAAAACTGTTTTTT.

The genes are TRBV12-5 and TRBJ1-1; D might be TRBD1 (5 bases). From germline, CDR1 is LGHNT and CDR2 FRNRAP. Deletions cut 7 bases from V and 9 bases from J, with 33 bases between. This CDR3 region has 18 residues. CDR3: CASAQLGVLLNTERKAFF. The DNA of the CDR3 is TGTGCTAGTGCCCAATTAGGGGTTCTCCTGAACACTGAAAGGAAAGCTTTCTTT. Combining the CDR3 with reference TRBV12-5 and TRBJ1-1 gives the whole variable domain DARVTQTPRHKVTEMGQEVTMRCQPILGHNTVFWYRQTMMQGLELLAYFRNRAPLDDSGMPKDRFSAEMPDATLATLKIQPSEPRDSAVYFCASAQLGVLLNTERKAFFGQGTRLTVV.

There are many counts of this clonotype. The V and J genes are TRBV4-3 and TRBJ2-1; 8 bases map to TRBD2. This CDR3 spans 13 amino acids. Germline V gene sequence: CDR1 LGHNA, CDR2 YSLEER. V was pared by 0 bases and J by 15 bases, with 7 bases of the junction left unmatched. CDR3 nucleotides: TGCGCCAGCAGCCAAGATAGTGGGACTAGGCCGTTCTTC. Amino acid sequence: CASSQDSGTRPFF.

This clonotype has ten or more counts. V and J are TRBV28 and TRBJ2-3; 9 nucleotides line up with TRBD2. Trimming removed 4 bases from V and 2 bases from J; junction bases left unmatched: 7. This CDR3 has 16 amino acids. The germline CDR1 and CDR2 sequences are MDHEN and SYDVKM. CDR3: CASSSVAGDATDTQYF. The CDR3 DNA reads TGTGCCAGCAGTTCTGTAGCGGGAGATGCCACAGATACGCAGTATTTT.

This clonotype has just a few counts. The chain is built from TRBV15 and TRBJ2-1; tentatively, D is TRBD2 (6 bases). V was trimmed by 4 bases and J by 9 bases, leaving 13 bases between them. The CDR3 loop spans 13 amino acids. CDR1 LNHNV and CDR2 YYDKDF come from the germline V gene (reference sequence). The chain's CDR3 is CATSTGAPPEQFF. The CDR3 DNA reads as TGTGCCACCAGCACGGGAGCCCCACCTGAGCAGTTCTTC.

The chain links TRBV3-1 to TRBJ2-5, with D perhaps matching TRBD2 (5 bases). Germline lookup yields CDR1 LGHDT and CDR2 YNNKEL (reference sequence). V lost 1 base, J lost 4 bases, and 16 bases lay in between. The CDR3 covers 16 residues. The CDR3, as DNA: TGTGCCAGCAGCCAAGCGGCTCCAGAGGGCGGAGAGACCCAGTACTTC. Protein sequence: CASSQAAPEGGETQYF.